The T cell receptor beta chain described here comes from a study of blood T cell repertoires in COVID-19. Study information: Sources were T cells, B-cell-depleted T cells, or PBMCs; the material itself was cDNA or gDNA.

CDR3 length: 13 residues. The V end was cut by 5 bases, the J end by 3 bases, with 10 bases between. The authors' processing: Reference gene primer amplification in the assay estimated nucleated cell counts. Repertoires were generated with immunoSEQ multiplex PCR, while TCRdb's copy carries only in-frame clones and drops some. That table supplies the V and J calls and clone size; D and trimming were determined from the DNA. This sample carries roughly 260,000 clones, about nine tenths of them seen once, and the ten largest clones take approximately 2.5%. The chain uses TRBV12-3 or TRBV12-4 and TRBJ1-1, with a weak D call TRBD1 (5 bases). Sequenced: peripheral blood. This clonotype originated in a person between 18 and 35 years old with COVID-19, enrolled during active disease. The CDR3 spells CASSPGIYTEAFF. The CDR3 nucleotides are TGTGCCAGCAGTCCAGGGATCTACACTGAAGCTTTCTTT.